This paragraph covers one TCR beta chain sequence. The record originates from a study of blood T cell repertoires in COVID-19. From germline, CDR1 is LGHNT and CDR2 FRNRAP. The CDR3 is made up of 16 amino acids. Unmatched junction bases numbered 11, after V lost 5 bases and J lost 4 bases. The repertoire was sequenced with immunoSEQ multiplex PCR; TCRdb's copy has only in-frame clones and lacks some. The sample has approximately 300,000 clones, approximately 90% seen once. Material: peripheral blood. V and J are TRBV12-5 and TRBJ1-1; 9 bases map to TRBD1. The clonotype originates from a man aged 35 to 55 with acute or convalescent COVID-19. The CDR3 loop is CASGPSNRGLGTEAFF. As DNA, the CDR3 is TGTGCTAGTGGTCCGAGCAACAGGGGGCTGGGCACTGAAGCTTTCTTT.